These T cell receptor beta chains were read from a single sample in a study of T cell responses to AZD1222 COVID-19 vaccine. Profiling relied on immunoSEQ multiplex PCR, and the TCRdb table lists in-frame clones only, not all of them. The table records 100,000 to 120,000 clones, roughly 92% of them present only once. Here the sequenced sample was peripheral blood, taken 28 days after the second AZD1222 dose. The receptors here all came from an adult who received the AZD1222 COVID-19 vaccine. CDR3s include the opening cysteine and the closing phenylalanine or tryptophan. Each record gives: J gene, V gene, CDR3 protein.

TRBJ2-5	TRBV24-1	CATSGVDRETQYF
TRBJ1-5	TRBV30	CAWSGIGQPQHF
TRBJ1-1	TRBV24-1	CATSDEGVDAFF
TRBJ2-4	TRBV19	CASSIQQGVIQYF
TRBJ1-4	TRBV7-9	CASSREDSLFF
TRBJ2-1	TRBV3-1/TRBV3-2	CASSLGTSNLQFF
TRBJ2-2	TRBV28	CASTPGGGRTGELFF
TRBJ2-3	TRBV4-1	CASSSPLAYGHRTQYF
TRBJ2-7	TRBV6-5	CASRTRYEQYF
TRBJ2-7	TRBV2	CASRPGSSYEQYF
TRBJ2-3	TRBV25-1	CASTPLKGRRTDTQYF
TRBJ1-3	TRBV7-2	CASNKRVSGNTIYF
TRBJ2-5	TRBV11-2	CASSLGTYETQYF
TRBJ2-3	TRBV7-3	CASSLTTQDTQYF
TRBJ2-1	TRBV11-2	CASSFLALAGREQFF
TRBJ1-5	TRBV10-3	CAISESVAARQPQHF
TRBJ1-6	TRBV15	CATSRDIGDPLHF
TRBJ2-2	TRBV19	CASSRGFGGPNTGELFF
TRBJ2-7	TRBV9	CASSVALTSGGAPYEQYF
TRBJ2-7	TRBV24-1	CATSEERDRGIHEQYF
TRBJ1-1	TRBV12-5	CASEQGNTEAFF
TRBJ2-7	TRBV29-1	CSVDGQGTNEQYF
TRBJ1-6	TRBV6-5	CASTPGTGYSPLHF
TRBJ1-4	TRBV9	CASSVEQGLNEKLFF
TRBJ2-2	TRBV12-3/TRBV12-4	CASSFYPGELFF
TRBJ1-2	TRBV11-3	CASSLGGQGAFTF
TRBJ1-3	TRBV5-1	CASSTRQGADGNTIYF
TRBJ2-1	TRBV5-1	CASSSDPGKFNEQFF
TRBJ2-7	TRBV18	CASSLDTAGTSEQYF
TRBJ2-1	TRBV19	CASSIDPAPRVIAGGSRSEQFF
TRBJ1-5	TRBV7-9	CASSLEAGRNQPQHF
TRBJ2-7	TRBV28	CASSFRDRGYEQYF
TRBJ2-3	TRBV29-1	CSVDLGTTGADTQYF
TRBJ1-2	TRBV27	CASSFRYTF
TRBJ2-7	TRBV5-1	CASSLVHGTYEQYF
TRBJ1-2	TRBV28	CASSQIQNYGYTF
TRBJ1-4	TRBV10-3	CAISGQGGEKLFF
TRBJ2-2	TRBV5-4	CASKIGAGRNTGELFF
TRBJ1-2	TRBV5-6	CASSPTGGHYGYTF
TRBJ1-1	TRBV7-3	CASSLIGVENTEAFF
TRBJ1-1	TRBV10-3	CAISGYDGGSTEAFF
TRBJ1-5	TRBV19	CPQEGTGRNQPQHF
TRBJ2-3	TRBV9	CASSVGEGGPLGWGQYF
TRBJ2-2	TRBV6-2/TRBV6-3	CASSYSLALFKNTGELFF
TRBJ2-6	TRBV24-1	CATSEYRDRGRSGANVLTF
TRBJ1-6	TRBV7-6	CASSYGTANSPLHF
TRBJ1-2	TRBV3-1/TRBV3-2	CASSAQAGQASQSYGYTF
TRBJ1-1	TRBV7-9	CASSVTQVEAFF
TRBJ2-7	TRBV18	CASSPGTVSYEQYF
TRBJ1-5	TRBV4-1	CASRGQGGNQPQHF
TRBJ1-2	TRBV2	CASSRLRDSQVYGYTF
TRBJ1-6	TRBV4-1	CASSAGRNYNSPLHF
TRBJ2-1	TRBV21-1	CASSKGGSSYNEQFF